These 18 T cell receptor beta chains came from one sample sequenced in a study of blood T cell repertoires in COVID-19. Method: immunoSEQ multiplex PCR; TCRdb's copy keeps in-frame clones and lacks some. The sample yields some 300,000 clones, around 88% seen once. Sequencing used peripheral blood. Receptors originate from a woman younger than 45 who had recovered from COVID-19.

The chain couples TRBV9 to TRBJ1-3; 8 nucleotides line up with TRBD1. Trimming cost V 3 bases and J 9 bases; bases outside gene matches: 17. The CDR3 sequence is 17 residues long. Germline CDR1 SGDLS, CDR2 YYNGEE. CDR3 residues: CASSGLPQGATPGTIYF. CDR3 nucleotide sequence: TGTGCCAGCAGCGGCTTACCCCAGGGGGCGACTCCCGGCACCATATATTTT.

The chain recombines TRBV28 with TRBJ1-6; D not resolved. Germline loops: CDR1 MDHEN, CDR2 SYDVKM. This CDR3 spans 15 amino acids. The V gene lost 8 bases and the J gene lost 10 bases, with 21 bases spanning the gap. CDR3 coding DNA: TGTGCCAGCGCGTTACTTAAAGCTCCTCGGTCACCCCTCCACTTT. This gives the protein CASALLKAPRSPLHF.

The V gene is TRBV6-5, the J gene TRBJ2-1; D is ambiguous. This CDR3 is 15 amino acids long. CDR1 is MNHEY, CDR2 SVGAGI, per germline. The V end lost 5 bases, the J end lost 1 base, and 12 bases lay between the germline ends. The CDR3 DNA sequence: TGTGCCAGCAGTCAGGTGACCGTTTCCTACAATGAGCAGTTCTTC. Protein product: CASSQVTVSYNEQFF.

The chain uses TRBV7-9 and TRBJ1-2; 10 nucleotides line up with TRBD1. J was trimmed by 3 bases and V by 1 base; bases with no gene match: 2. The CDR3 length is 15 residues. In germline, CDR1 is SEHNR, CDR2 FQNEAQ (reference sequence). CDR3 sequence reads: CASSLGQGAHYGYTF. The CDR3 DNA is TGTGCCAGCAGCTTAGGACAGGGGGCCCACTATGGCTACACCTTC.

The V gene is TRBV7-2, the J gene TRBJ1-1; a weak D match, TRBD1 (6 bases). This CDR3 has 14 amino acids. CDR1 and CDR2 (germline): SGHTA, FQGNSA. V lost 2 bases to trimming and J lost 1 base, with 8 bases between them. As DNA, the CDR3 is TGTGCCAGCAGCTTACAGGGGACGAACACTGAAGCTTTCTTT. Amino acid sequence: CASSLQGTNTEAFF.

The rearrangement joins TRBV5-1 to TRBJ1-2; no definite D call. This CDR3 comprises 14 residues. V was shortened by 5 bases and J by 8 bases, with 19 bases between the two germline ends. CDR1 and CDR2 (germline): SGHRS, YFSETQ. This chain's CDR3 is CASREGFIRGGYTF. In DNA, the CDR3 is TGCGCCAGCAGGGAGGGTTTCATCAGAGGAGGCTACACCTTC.

The chain joins TRBV6-4 to TRBJ1-6, with TRBD1 matching 7 bases. The CDR3 runs to 17 residues. The trim removed 5 bases at V and 7 bases at J, leaving 14 bases unmatched. Germline CDR1 is MRHNA and CDR2 is SNTAGT. This CDR3 is CASSPSGQHTANSPLHF. In DNA, the CDR3 is TGTGCCAGCAGTCCCTCGGGACAGCATACGGCCAATTCACCCCTCCACTTT.

CDR3 sequence (DNA): TGTGCCAGCAGCGTAGGGGGCGTGAACACTGAAGCTTTCTTT. Translating it yields CASSVGGVNTEAFF. The chain combines TRBV9 with TRBJ1-1; tentative D call: TRBD1 (5 bases). V was shortened by 0 bases and J by 0 bases, with 6 bases between the two germline ends. This CDR3 has 14 residues. In germline, CDR1 is SGDLS, CDR2 YYNGEE.

This rearrangement joins TRBV12-5 to TRBJ2-1; TRBD2 matches 10 bases. This CDR3 is built from 16 residues. Trimming took 3 bases from V and 7 from J; bases not matched to a gene: 9. Germline V CDR1 and CDR2: LGHNT, FRNRAP. The CDR3 is CASGFASGGARNEQFF. Written as DNA, the CDR3 is TGTGCTAGTGGTTTTGCCAGCGGGGGGGCTCGGAATGAGCAGTTCTTC.

This chain connects TRBV5-1 to TRBJ2-3, with 8 positions matching TRBD2. V was pared by 3 bases and J by 2 bases, with 5 bases of the junction left unmatched. This CDR3 spans 15 amino acids. Germline CDR1 reads SGHRS; CDR2 reads YFSETQ. The CDR3 sequence is CASSWTSPPTDTQYF. As DNA, the CDR3 is TGCGCCAGCAGCTGGACTAGCCCCCCCACAGATACGCAGTATTTT.

V gene TRBV28 combines with J gene TRBJ2-1; TRBD2 might be the D (7 bases). Germline V gene lookup returns CDR1 MDHEN and CDR2 SYDVKM. Trimming shortened V by 8 bases and J by 5 bases, and 16 bases separated the two germline ends. The CDR3 extends over 14 amino acids. CDR3 bases: TGTGCCAGCGTAGGGGCGGGGGCTAACAATGAGCAGTTCTTC. Protein sequence: CASVGAGANNEQFF.

This clone showed up just a few times. The chain is built from TRBV5-4 and TRBJ2-7; D perhaps matches TRBD1 (5 bases). The CDR3 is 16 amino acids. Germline-derived CDR1 and CDR2 are SGHNT and YYREEE (reference sequence). Trimming removed 1 base at V and 7 bases at J, with 21 bases between. The CDR3 loop is CASSLSLGAGVMEQYF. CDR3 coding DNA: TGTGCCAGCAGCTTGTCTTTAGGGGCTGGAGTAATGGAGCAGTACTTC.

CDR3 amino acids: CATSRGTQGATNEKLFF. The CDR3 DNA follows: TGTGCCACCAGCAGAGGGACACAGGGGGCAACTAATGAAAAACTGTTTTTT. This chain joins TRBV15 and TRBJ1-4, with 8 bases aligning to TRBD1. The CDR3 covers 17 residues. V trimming: 1 base; J trimming: 0 bases; junction bases outside the gene matches: 4. Germline loops: CDR1 LNHNV, CDR2 YYDKDF (reference sequence).

This clone was observed a handful of times. V gene TRBV27 combines with J gene TRBJ1-6, with D possibly TRBD1 on 5 matching bases. Germline loops: CDR1 MNHEY, CDR2 SMNVEV (reference sequence). This CDR3 region has 16 residues. V was trimmed by 8 bases and J by 10 bases, leaving 24 bases between them. The CDR3 DNA reads as TGTGCCAGCGGTCCTACCCATTCGGAGGGGTACTCACCCCTCCACTTT. Translating it yields CASGPTHSEGYSPLHF.

The chain is built from TRBV24-1 and TRBJ2-5, with 9 bases that match TRBD1. After removal of 4 bases from V and 0 bases from J, the junction contained 5 bases not matched to a gene. In germline, CDR1 is KGHDR, CDR2 SFDVKD. The CDR3 is 16 residues long. CDR3 amino acids: CATSDRDRDNQETQYF. The CDR3 bases are TGTGCCACCAGTGACCGGGACAGGGACAACCAAGAGACCCAGTACTTC.

CDR3 sequence: CASSVLMESGELFF. The CDR3 nucleotides read TGTGCCAGCAGCGTACTGATGGAGTCCGGGGAGCTGTTTTTT. The rearrangement joins TRBV9 to TRBJ2-2; no firm D call. Between the trimmed V and J ends, which lost 1 base and 6 bases, there was a span of 10 bases. The CDR3 totals 14 residues. The germline CDR1 and CDR2 sequences are SGDLS and YYNGEE. Full variable domain (rest looked up from reference TRBV9 and TRBJ2-2): DSGVTQTPKHLITATGQRVTLRCSPRSGDLSVYWYQQSLDQGLQFLIQYYNGEERAKGNILERFSAQQFPDLHSELNLSSLELGDSALYFCASSVLMESGELFFGEGSRLTVL.

The V and J genes are TRBV27 and TRBJ1-6; the match to TRBD1 covers 7 bases. The CDR3 consists of 17 residues. Trimming removed 10 bases from V and 0 bases from J; junction bases left unmatched: 12. The V gene's germline CDR1 is MNHEY and CDR2 SMNVEV (reference sequence). DNA for the CDR3: TGTGCCACGGCAAGCGGCAGGGGGAACTCCTATAATTCACCCCTCCACTTT. It is translated as CATASGRGNSYNSPLHF.

This clone was picked up one time. The J gene is TRBJ2-2, the V gene TRBV5-1; the D gene is possibly TRBD2 (5 bases). V shed 6 bases and J shed 0 bases, with 9 bases lying between them. The CDR3 sequence is 14 residues long. Per the germline V gene, CDR1 is SGHRS and CDR2 is YFSETQ. The CDR3 protein is CASKRDANTGELFF. The CDR3 DNA is TGCGCCAGCAAGAGGGATGCGAACACCGGGGAGCTGTTTTTT.